This T cell receptor (beta chain) was sequenced for a study of technical replicates of blood from several donors. Germline V lookup: CDR1 MNHEY, CDR2 SVGAGI. The CDR3 has 15 residues. With V trimmed by 7 bases and J by 8 bases, 11 bases remained unmatched. The repertoire was sequenced with immunoSEQ multiplex PCR; TCRdb's copy has only in-frame clones and lacks some. The table lists just under 85,000 clones, 90% to 95% of them singletons. Sequencing was done on a sample of T cells isolated from PBMCs. This TCR was recovered from a human donor in good health. The J gene is TRBJ2-1, the V gene TRBV6-5; 10 positions agree with TRBD2. The CDR3 region is CASMVLAGGRDEQFF. CDR3 bases: TGTGCCAGCATGGTGTTAGCGGGGGGCCGTGATGAGCAGTTCTTC.